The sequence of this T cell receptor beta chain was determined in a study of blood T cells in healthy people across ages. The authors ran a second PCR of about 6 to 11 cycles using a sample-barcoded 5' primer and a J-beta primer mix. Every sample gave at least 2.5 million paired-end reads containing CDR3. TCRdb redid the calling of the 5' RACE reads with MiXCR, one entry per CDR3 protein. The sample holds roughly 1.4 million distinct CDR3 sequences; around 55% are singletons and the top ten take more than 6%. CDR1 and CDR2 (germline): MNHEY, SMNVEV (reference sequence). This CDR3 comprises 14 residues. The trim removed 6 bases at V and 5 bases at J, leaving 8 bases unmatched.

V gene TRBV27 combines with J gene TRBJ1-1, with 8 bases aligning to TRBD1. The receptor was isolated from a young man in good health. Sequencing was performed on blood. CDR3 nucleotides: TGTGCCAGCAGCGGGGGCAGGGGGCGAACTGAAGCTTTCTTT. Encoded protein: CASSGGRGRTEAFF.